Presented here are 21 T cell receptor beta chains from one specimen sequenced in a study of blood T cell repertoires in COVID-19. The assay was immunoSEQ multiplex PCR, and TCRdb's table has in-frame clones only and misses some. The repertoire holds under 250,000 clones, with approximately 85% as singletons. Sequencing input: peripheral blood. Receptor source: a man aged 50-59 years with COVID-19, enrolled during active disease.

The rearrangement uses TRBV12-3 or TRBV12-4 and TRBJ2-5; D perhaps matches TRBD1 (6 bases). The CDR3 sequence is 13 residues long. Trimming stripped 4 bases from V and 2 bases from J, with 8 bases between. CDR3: CASSSDSQETQYF. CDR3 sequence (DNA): TGTGCCAGCAGTTCGGACAGTCAAGAGACCCAGTACTTC.

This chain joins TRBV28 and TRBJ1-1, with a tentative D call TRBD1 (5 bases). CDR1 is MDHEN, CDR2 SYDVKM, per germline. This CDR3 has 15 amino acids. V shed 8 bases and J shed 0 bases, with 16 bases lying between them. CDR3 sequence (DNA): TGTGCCAGCGTTCCCGCCACAGGTTTGAACACTGAAGCTTTCTTT. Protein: CASVPATGLNTEAFF.

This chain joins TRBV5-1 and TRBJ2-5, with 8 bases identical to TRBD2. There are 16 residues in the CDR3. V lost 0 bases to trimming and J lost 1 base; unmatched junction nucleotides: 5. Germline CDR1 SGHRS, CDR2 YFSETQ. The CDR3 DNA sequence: TGCGCCAGCAGCTTGGCTCCAACTAGCGGCCAAGAGACCCAGTACTTC. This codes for CASSLAPTSGQETQYF. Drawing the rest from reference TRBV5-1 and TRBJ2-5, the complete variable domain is KAGVTQTPRYLIKTRGQQVTLSCSPISGHRSVSWYQQTPGQGLQFLFEYFSETQRNKGNFPGRFSGRQFSNSRSEMNVSTLELGDSALYLCASSLAPTSGQETQYFGPGTRLLVL.

The CDR3 region is CASSSSGVYEQYF. As DNA, the CDR3 is TGTGCCAGCAGCTCGAGCGGGGTATACGAGCAGTACTTC. The V call is TRBV5-4, the J call TRBJ2-7; 7 nucleotides match TRBD2. The CDR3 covers 13 residues. The ends lost 3 bases at V and 4 bases at J; junction bases unmatched: 4. Germline V lookup: CDR1 SGHNT, CDR2 YYREEE (reference sequence).

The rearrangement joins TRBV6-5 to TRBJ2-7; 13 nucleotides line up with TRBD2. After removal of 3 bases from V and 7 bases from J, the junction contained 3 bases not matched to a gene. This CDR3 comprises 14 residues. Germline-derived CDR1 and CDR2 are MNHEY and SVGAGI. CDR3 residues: CASSYTSGGGEQYF. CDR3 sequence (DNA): TGTGCCAGCAGTTATACTAGCGGGGGGGGTGAGCAGTACTTC.

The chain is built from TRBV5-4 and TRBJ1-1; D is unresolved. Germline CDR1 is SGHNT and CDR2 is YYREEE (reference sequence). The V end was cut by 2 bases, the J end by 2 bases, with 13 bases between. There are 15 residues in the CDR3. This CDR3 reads CASSFRSGGNTEAFF. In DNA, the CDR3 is TGTGCCAGCAGCTTCCGTTCCGGCGGCAACACTGAAGCTTTCTTT.

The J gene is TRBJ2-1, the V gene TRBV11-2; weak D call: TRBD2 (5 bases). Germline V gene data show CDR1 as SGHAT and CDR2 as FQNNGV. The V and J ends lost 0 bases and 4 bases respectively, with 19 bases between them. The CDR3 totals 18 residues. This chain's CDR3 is CASSLDPPGVPGYNEQFF. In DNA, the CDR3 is TGTGCCAGCAGCTTAGATCCTCCCGGGGTCCCCGGTTACAATGAGCAGTTCTTC.

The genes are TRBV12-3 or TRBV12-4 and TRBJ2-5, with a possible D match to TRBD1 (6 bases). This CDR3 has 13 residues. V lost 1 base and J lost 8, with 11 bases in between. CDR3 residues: CASSLGTAATQYF. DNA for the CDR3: TGTGCCAGCAGTTTAGGGACAGCAGCTACCCAGTACTTC.

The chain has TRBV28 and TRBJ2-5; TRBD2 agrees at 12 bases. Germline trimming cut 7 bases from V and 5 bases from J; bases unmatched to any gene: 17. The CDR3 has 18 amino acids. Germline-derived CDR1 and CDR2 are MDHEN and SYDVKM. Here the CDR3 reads CASTNIGASGGAKETQYF. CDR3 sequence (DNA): TGTGCCAGCACCAACATCGGGGCTAGCGGGGGGGCCAAGGAGACCCAGTACTTC.

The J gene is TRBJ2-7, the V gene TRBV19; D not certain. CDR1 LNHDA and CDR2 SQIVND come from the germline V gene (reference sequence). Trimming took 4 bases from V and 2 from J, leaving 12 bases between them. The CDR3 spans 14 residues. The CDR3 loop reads CASSKLDGAYEQYF. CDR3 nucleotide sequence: TGTGCCAGTAGTAAGCTAGACGGAGCCTACGAGCAGTACTTC.

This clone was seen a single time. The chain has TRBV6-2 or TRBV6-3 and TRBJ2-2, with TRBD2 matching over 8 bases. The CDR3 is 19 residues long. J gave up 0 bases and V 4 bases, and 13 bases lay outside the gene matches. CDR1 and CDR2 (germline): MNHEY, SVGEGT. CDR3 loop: CASSSWVVVRGANTGELFF. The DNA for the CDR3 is TGTGCCAGCAGTTCCTGGGTCGTTGTGCGGGGGGCGAACACCGGGGAGCTGTTTTTT.

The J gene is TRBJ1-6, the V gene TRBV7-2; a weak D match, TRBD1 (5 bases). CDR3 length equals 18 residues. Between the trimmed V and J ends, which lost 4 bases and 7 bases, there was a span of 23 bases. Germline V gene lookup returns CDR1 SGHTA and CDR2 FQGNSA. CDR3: CASSSAPGYAGLNSPLHF. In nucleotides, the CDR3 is TGTGCCAGCAGCTCGGCTCCCGGCTACGCAGGGTTAAATTCACCCCTCCACTTT.

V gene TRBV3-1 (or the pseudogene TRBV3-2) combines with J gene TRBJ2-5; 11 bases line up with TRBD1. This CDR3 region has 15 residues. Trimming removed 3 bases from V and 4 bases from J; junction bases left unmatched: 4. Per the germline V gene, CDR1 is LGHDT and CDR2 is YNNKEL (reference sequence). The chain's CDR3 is CASSQMGQGVETQYF. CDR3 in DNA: TGTGCCAGCAGCCAGATGGGACAGGGGGTAGAGACCCAGTACTTC.

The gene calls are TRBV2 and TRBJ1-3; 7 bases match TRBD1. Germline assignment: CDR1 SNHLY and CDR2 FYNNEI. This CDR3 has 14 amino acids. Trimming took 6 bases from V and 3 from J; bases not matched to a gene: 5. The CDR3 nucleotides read TGTGCCAGCAGCGCACAGGGGTTTGGAAACACCATATATTTT. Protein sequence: CASSAQGFGNTIYF.

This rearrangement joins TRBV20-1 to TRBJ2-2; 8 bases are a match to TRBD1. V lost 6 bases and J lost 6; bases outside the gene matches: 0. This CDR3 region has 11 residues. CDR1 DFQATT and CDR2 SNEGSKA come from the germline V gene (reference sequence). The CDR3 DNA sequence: TGCAGTGCGGACAGGGCCGGGGAGCTGTTTTTT. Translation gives CSADRAGELFF.

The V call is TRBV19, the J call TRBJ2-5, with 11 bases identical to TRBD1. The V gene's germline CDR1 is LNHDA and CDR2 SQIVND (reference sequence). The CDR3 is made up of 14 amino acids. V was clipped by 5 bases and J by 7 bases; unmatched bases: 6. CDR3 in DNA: TGTGCCAGTAGTGGGGGACAGGGGGTAGGGACCCAGTACTTC. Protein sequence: CASSGGQGVGTQYF.

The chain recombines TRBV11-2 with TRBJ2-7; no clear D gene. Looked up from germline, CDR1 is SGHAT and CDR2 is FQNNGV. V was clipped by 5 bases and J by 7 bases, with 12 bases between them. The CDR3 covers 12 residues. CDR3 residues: CASSPGSFEQYF. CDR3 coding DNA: TGTGCCAGCAGCCCAGGTAGTTTTGAGCAGTACTTC.

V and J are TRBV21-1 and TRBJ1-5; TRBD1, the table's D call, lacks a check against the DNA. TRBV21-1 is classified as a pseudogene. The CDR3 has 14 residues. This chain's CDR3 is CASSTRTVNQPQHF. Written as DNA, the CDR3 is TGTGCCAGCAGCACCCGGACAGTCAATCAGCCCCAGCATTTT.

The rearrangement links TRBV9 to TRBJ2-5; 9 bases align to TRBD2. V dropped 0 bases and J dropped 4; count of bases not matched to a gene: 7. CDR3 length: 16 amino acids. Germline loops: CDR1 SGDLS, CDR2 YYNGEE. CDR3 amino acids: CASSVGAGGGTETQYF. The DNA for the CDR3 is TGTGCCAGCAGCGTAGGAGCGGGGGGAGGGACAGAGACCCAGTACTTC.

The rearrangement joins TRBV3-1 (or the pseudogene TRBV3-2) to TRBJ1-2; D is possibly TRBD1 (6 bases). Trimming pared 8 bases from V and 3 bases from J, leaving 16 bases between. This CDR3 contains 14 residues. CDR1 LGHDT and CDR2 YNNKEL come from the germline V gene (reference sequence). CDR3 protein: CASARAGADYGYTF. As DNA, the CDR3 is TGTGCCAGCGCCAGAGCGGGGGCGGACTATGGCTACACCTTC.

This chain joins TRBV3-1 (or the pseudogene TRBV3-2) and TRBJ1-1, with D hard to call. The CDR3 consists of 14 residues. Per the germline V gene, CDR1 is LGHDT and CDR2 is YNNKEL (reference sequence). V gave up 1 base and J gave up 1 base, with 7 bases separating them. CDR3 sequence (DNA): TGTGCCAGCAGCCAAGGACACGAGAACACTGAAGCTTTCTTT. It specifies CASSQGHENTEAFF.